The 9 T cell receptor beta chains reported below all come from one sample, sequenced in a study of T cell responses to AZD1222 COVID-19 vaccine. The data were produced by immunoSEQ multiplex PCR, yet TCRdb's version contains in-frame clones alone and is incomplete. The data hold approximately 150,000 clones, with more than 70% observed a single time. Specimen: peripheral blood, collected on day 0 of MenACWY control vaccination. The receptors originated from an adult in good health.

This chain links TRBV4-1 with TRBJ1-1; 7 nucleotides align to TRBD1. J was trimmed by 8 bases and V by 4 bases; bases with no gene match: 13. Germline CDR1 is MGHRA and CDR2 is YSYEKL. This CDR3 contains 15 residues. The CDR3: CASSPKPGQLAEAFF. CDR3 DNA: TGCGCCAGCAGCCCCAAACCGGGACAGCTGGCCGAAGCTTTCTTT.

In its sample, this clone was seen once. The chain couples TRBV7-8 to TRBJ1-1; possibly TRBD1 for D (6 bases). The germline CDR1 and CDR2 sequences are SGHVS and FQNEAQ. There are 15 residues in the CDR3. Trimming pared 6 bases from V and 1 base from J, leaving 15 bases between. The CDR3 sequence is CASSYSARGNTEAFF. As DNA, the CDR3 is TGTGCCAGCAGTTATTCCGCCAGGGGGAACACTGAAGCTTTCTTT.

This clone was picked up one time. V gene TRBV6-5 combines with J gene TRBJ1-1; D uncertain. The CDR3 is made up of 14 amino acids. V was cut by 0 bases and J by 3 bases, with 8 bases left in between. CDR1 and CDR2 (germline): MNHEY, SVGAGI. This chain's CDR3 is CASSYSQADTEAFF. As DNA, the CDR3 is TGTGCCAGCAGTTACTCTCAGGCGGACACTGAAGCTTTCTTT.

The J gene is TRBJ1-2, the V gene TRBV4-2; 10 nucleotides align to TRBD1. The CDR3 loop spans 16 amino acids. Germline CDR1 reads LGHNA; CDR2 reads YNFKEQ. The J segment lost 3 bases and the V segment lost 3 bases, leaving 7 bases of the junction unmatched. CDR3 in amino acids: CASSHGRTGGDYGYTF. DNA for the CDR3: TGTGCCAGCAGCCACGGCAGGACAGGGGGTGACTATGGCTACACCTTC.

This chain links TRBV9 with TRBJ1-2; D unresolved. This CDR3 region has 16 residues. V dropped 4 bases and J dropped 4 bases, with 20 bases sitting between them. From germline, CDR1 is SGDLS and CDR2 YYNGEE. CDR3 sequence: CASSRTQQISFYGYTF. The CDR3 bases are TGTGCCAGCAGCCGGACGCAACAGATTAGTTTCTATGGCTACACCTTC.

The J gene is TRBJ2-7, the V gene TRBV7-6; TRBD1 matches at 8 bases. The junction had 14 bases not matched to a gene; V was cut back by 6 bases and J by 4 bases. The germline gives CDR1 SGHVS, CDR2 FNYEAQ. The CDR3 runs 16 residues. In DNA form, the CDR3 reads TGTGCCAGCAGTACCGGTTCGGACAGGGTTTTGTACGAGCAGTACTTC. Its translation: CASSTGSDRVLYEQYF. Based on the CDR3 plus reference TRBV7-6 and TRBJ2-7, the full variable domain is GAGVSQSPRYKVTKRGQDVALRCDPISGHVSLYWYRQALGQGPEFLTYFNYEAQQDKSGLPNDRFSAERPEGSISTLTIQRTEQRDSAMYRCASSTGSDRVLYEQYFGPGTRLTVT.

CDR3 sequence (DNA): TGTGCCAGCTCACCCCGGACAGGGGCCTACAATGAGCAGTTCTTC. It specifies CASSPRTGAYNEQFF. The gene calls are TRBV18 and TRBJ2-1, with 9 positions matching TRBD1. Germline V gene data show CDR1 as KGHSH and CDR2 as LQKENI. This CDR3 has 15 amino acids. With 3 bases clipped from V and 2 bases from J, the junction kept 2 bases outside the gene matches.

This chain joins TRBV11-3 and TRBJ1-6, with a tentative D call TRBD1 (5 bases). CDR1 is SGHNT and CDR2 is YENEEA in the germline V gene. The CDR3 consists of 14 residues. Trimming cost V 7 bases and J 8 bases, with 15 bases left between them. This CDR3 reads CASTQGYSYSPLHF. The CDR3 nucleotides read TGTGCCAGCACCCAGGGCTACAGCTATTCACCCCTCCACTTT.

The table lists this clone with a count of one. The chain couples TRBV28 to TRBJ2-5, with 12 bases that match TRBD2. J lost 1 base, V lost 4 bases, and 4 bases had no gene match. There are 16 residues in the CDR3. Germline CDR1 MDHEN, CDR2 SYDVKM. The CDR3 region has the DNA TGTGCCAGCAGTTCCCGGACTAGCGGGACCCAAGAGACCCAGTACTTC. Its translation is CASSSRTSGTQETQYF.